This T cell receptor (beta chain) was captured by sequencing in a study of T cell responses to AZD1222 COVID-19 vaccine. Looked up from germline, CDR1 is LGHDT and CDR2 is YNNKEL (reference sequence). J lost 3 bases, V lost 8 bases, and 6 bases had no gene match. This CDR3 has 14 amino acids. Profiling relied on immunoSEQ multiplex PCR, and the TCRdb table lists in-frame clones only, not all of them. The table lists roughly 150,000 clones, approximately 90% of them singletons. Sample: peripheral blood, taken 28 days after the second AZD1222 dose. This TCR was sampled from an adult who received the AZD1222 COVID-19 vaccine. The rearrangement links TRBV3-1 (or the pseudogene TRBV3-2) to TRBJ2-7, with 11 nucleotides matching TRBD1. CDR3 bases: TGTGCCAGCGGGACCGGGACAGGGGGCTACGAGCAGTACTTC. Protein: CASGTGTGGYEQYF.